This T cell receptor beta chain stems from a study of radiation and T cells in renal cell carcinoma. Time point denoted: baseline pretreatment blood. Treatment denoted: 15 Gy SBRT to primary tumor, nephrectomy 4 weeks later. V was clipped by 0 bases and J by 3 bases, with 7 bases between them. The CDR3 length is 14 residues. Germline V gene sequence: CDR1 SGHNT, CDR2 YYREEE (reference sequence). Assay used: immunoSEQ multiplex PCR; TCRdb lists only in-frame clones, some missing. The sample holds approximately 51,000 clones, roughly 83% seen once. The chain recombines TRBV5-4 with TRBJ1-5; D unresolved. The sequences come from blood, collected from a patient whose treatment included radiotherapy and nephrectomy. The receptor was derived from a woman between 65 and 79 years old with renal cell carcinoma. CDR3 bases: TGTGCCAGCAGCTTGGGGGGAATCAATCAGCCCCAGCATTTT. It codes for CASSLGGINQPQHF.